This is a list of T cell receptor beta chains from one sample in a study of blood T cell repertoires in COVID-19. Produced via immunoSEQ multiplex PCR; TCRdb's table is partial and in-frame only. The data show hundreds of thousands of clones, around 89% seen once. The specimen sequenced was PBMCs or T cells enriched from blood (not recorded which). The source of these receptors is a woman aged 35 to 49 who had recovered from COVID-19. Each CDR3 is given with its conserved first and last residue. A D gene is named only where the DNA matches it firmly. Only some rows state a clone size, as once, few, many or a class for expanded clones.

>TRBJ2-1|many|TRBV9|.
CASSVDYGYNEQFF
TGTGCCAGCAGCGTAGATTACGGTTACAATGAGCAGTTCTTC
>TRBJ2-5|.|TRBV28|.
CASSLEGDQETQYF
TGTGCCAGCAGTTTAGAGGGGGACCAAGAGACCCAGTACTTC
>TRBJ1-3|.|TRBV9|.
CASSVDRLGGNTIYF
TGTGCCAGCAGCGTAGACAGGTTAGGTGGAAACACCATATATTTT
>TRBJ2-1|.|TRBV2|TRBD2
CASSPLAGDYNEQFF
TGTGCCAGCAGTCCTCTAGCGGGAGACTACAATGAGCAGTTCTTC
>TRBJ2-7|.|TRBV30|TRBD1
CAWSAWTGEVEQYF
TGTGCCTGGAGTGCGTGGACAGGGGAGGTGGAGCAGTACTTC
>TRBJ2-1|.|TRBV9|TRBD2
CASSVGASGPQEEQFF
TGTGCCAGCAGCGTAGGGGCTAGCGGGCCCCAGGAGGAGCAGTTCTTC
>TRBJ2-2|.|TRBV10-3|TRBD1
CAIGNAQGEAGELFF
TGTGCCATCGGTAACGCGCAGGGGGAAGCCGGGGAGCTGTTTTTT
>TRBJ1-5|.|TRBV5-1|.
CASSLGGADQPQHF
TGCGCCAGCAGCTTGGGCGGGGCGGATCAGCCCCAGCATTTT
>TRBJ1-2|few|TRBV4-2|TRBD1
CASSQEGQGTSYGYTF
TGTGCCAGCAGCCAAGAGGGACAGGGGACTAGCTATGGCTACACCTTC
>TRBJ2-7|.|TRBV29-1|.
CSVATVPPGSEQYF
TGCAGCGTTGCGACAGTTCCCCCCGGGTCGGAGCAGTACTTC
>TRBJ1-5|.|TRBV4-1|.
CASSRNGGVDQPQHF
TGCGCCAGCAGCCGGAATGGGGGGGTTGATCAGCCCCAGCATTTT
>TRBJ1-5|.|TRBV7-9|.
CASSPGDQPQHF
TGTGCCAGCAGCCCAGGGGACCAGCCCCAGCATTTT
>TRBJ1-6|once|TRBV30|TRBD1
CAWSPGTGTSNSPLHF
TGTGCCTGGAGCCCTGGGACAGGCACTTCTAATTCACCCCTCCACTTT
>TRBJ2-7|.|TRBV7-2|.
CASSPSEGRYEQYF
TGTGCCAGCAGCCCCTCCGAGGGCCGGTACGAGCAGTACTTC
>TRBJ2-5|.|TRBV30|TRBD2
CAWTERGAGTQYF
TGTGCCTGGACTGAGCGGGGCGCCGGGACCCAGTACTTC
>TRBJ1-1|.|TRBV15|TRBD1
CATSRGQGAQNTEAFF
TGTGCCACCAGCAGAGGACAGGGGGCGCAGAACACTGAAGCTTTCTTT
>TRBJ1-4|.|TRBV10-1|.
CASSEVQGRDEKLFF
TGCGCCAGCAGTGAAGTACAGGGTCGGGATGAAAAACTGTTTTTT
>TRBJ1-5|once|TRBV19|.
CASSIRTQGASNQPQHF
TGTGCCAGTAGTATACGGACCCAAGGGGCAAGCAATCAGCCCCAGCATTTT
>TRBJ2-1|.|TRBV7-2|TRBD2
CASSLGLAVNEQFF
TGTGCCAGCAGCTTAGGACTAGCAGTCAATGAGCAGTTCTTC
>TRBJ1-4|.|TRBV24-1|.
CATSDPQKEKLFF
TGTGCCACCAGTGACCCACAGAAAGAAAAACTGTTTTTT
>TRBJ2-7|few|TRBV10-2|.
CASSVGQTNEQYF
TGCGCCAGCAGTGTCGGACAGACGAACGAGCAGTACTTC
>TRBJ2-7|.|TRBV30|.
CAWKLRDEQYF
TGTGCCTGGAAACTCCGGGACGAGCAGTACTTC
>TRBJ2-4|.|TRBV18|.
CASSPTTENIQYF
TGTGCCAGCTCACCGACGACAGAAAACATTCAGTACTTC
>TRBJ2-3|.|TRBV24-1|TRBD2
CATSSGTSGPDTQYF
TGTGCCACCAGCTCTGGGACTAGCGGGCCAGATACGCAGTATTTT
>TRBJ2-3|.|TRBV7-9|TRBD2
CASSWGLAGLVDTQYF
TGTGCCAGCAGCTGGGGACTAGCGGGATTGGTAGATACGCAGTATTTT